These 11 T cell receptor beta chains originate from one sample sequenced in a study of memory CD4+ T cells and cytomegalovirus serostatus. The sort gate was single viable CD3+CD4+CD8-CD45RO+ cells for memory CD4+ T cells. TCRdb's table, derived via immunoSEQ multiplex PCR, lists solely in-frame clones and lacks some. Among about 56,000 clones listed, 70% to 75% were seen once. The sequenced sample consisted of memory CD4+ T cells from blood. Source of these receptors: an adult in good health and CMV-seropositive.

This clone was seen a few times. This rearrangement joins TRBV30 to TRBJ1-2; perhaps TRBD1 as D (6 bases). The V gene's germline CDR1 is GTSNPN and CDR2 SVGIG (reference sequence). The CDR3 has 15 residues. V gave up 3 bases and J gave up 6 bases, with 20 bases separating them. CDR3 in amino acids: CAWSPSGRGFDGYTF. For the CDR3, the DNA is TGTGCCTGGAGCCCTTCGGGCAGGGGATTTGATGGCTACACCTTC.

The V and J genes are TRBV6-6 and TRBJ1-2; TRBD1 aligns across 11 bases. The CDR3 length is 15 residues. Germline values: CDR1 MNHNY, CDR2 SVGAGI (reference sequence). The J segment lost 5 bases and the V segment lost 6 bases, leaving 8 bases of the junction unmatched. CDR3 nucleotides: TGTGCCAGCAGAGGACAGGGGGCGCAGGGTTATGGCTACACCTTC. This sequence encodes CASRGQGAQGYGYTF.

This clone was seen a handful of times. CDR3 sequence reads: CASSLGAPAGLYEQYF. The CDR3 DNA reads as TGTGCCAGCAGCTTAGGGGCCCCGGCGGGATTGTACGAGCAGTACTTC. The rearrangement links TRBV7-8 to TRBJ2-7; D possibly corresponds to TRBD2 (6 bases). Trimming cost V 1 base and J 4 bases, with 17 bases left between them. The CDR3 sequence is 16 residues long. Germline lookup yields CDR1 SGHVS and CDR2 FQNEAQ.

V usage is TRBV7-2 and J usage is TRBJ1-4; D uncertain. The ends were cut back, 1 base at V and 5 bases at J, with 11 bases in the middle. The CDR3 consists of 15 residues. Germline V gene data show CDR1 as SGHTA and CDR2 as FQGNSA. Written as DNA, the CDR3 is TGTGCCAGCAGCTTAGTTGGAGGGTCCAATGAAAAACTGTTTTTT. Translated: CASSLVGGSNEKLFF.

The chain links TRBV29-1 to TRBJ1-1, with 7 bases lining up with TRBD1. The CDR3 is made up of 11 amino acids. CDR1 is SQVTM, CDR2 ANQGSEA, per germline. V trimming: 7 bases; J trimming: 11 bases; junction bases outside the gene matches: 10. CDR3 in amino acids: CSAETGQAAFF. The CDR3 bases are TGCAGCGCCGAGACCGGACAGGCGGCTTTCTTT.

The chain couples TRBV6-4 to TRBJ1-6; D is ambiguous. The V gene's germline CDR1 is MRHNA and CDR2 SNTAGT. The V end was cut by 2 bases, the J end by 0 bases, with 5 bases between. The CDR3 is 15 amino acids. CDR3 sequence reads: CASSDRSSYNSPLHF. CDR3 nucleotide sequence: TGTGCCAGCAGTGACCGGAGCTCCTATAATTCACCCCTCCACTTT.

The chain uses TRBV4-3 and TRBJ2-1; 10 positions match TRBD2. Germline CDR1 LGHNA, CDR2 YSLEER. Trimming took 0 bases from V and 7 from J; bases not matched to a gene: 3. The CDR3 length is 15 residues. DNA of the CDR3: TGCGCCAGCAGCCAAGATGGTAGCGGGAGGAATGAGCAGTTCTTC. Protein product: CASSQDGSGRNEQFF.

The chain recombines TRBV6-4 with TRBJ1-5, with 9 bases that match TRBD1. The V gene end was trimmed by 0 bases and the J gene end by 7 bases; junction bases not matched to a gene: 19. Germline V gives CDR1 MRHNA, CDR2 SNTAGT. This CDR3 contains 20 residues. This CDR3 is CASSDSRVWSKDRGSQPQHF. The CDR3 nucleotides are TGTGCCAGCAGTGACTCGAGGGTTTGGTCGAAGGACAGGGGCAGCCAGCCCCAGCATTTT.

The V and J genes are TRBV6-6 and TRBJ2-1; 7 bases agree with TRBD1. V shed 8 bases and J 14 bases; nucleotides not matched to a gene: 18. Germline loops: CDR1 MNHNY, CDR2 SVGAGI (reference sequence). The CDR3 totals 14 residues. The CDR3 loop is CASSPSGQKWVEFF. The CDR3, as DNA: TGTGCCAGCTCACCTTCGGGACAGAAATGGGTAGAGTTCTTC.

This sequence joins TRBV6-6 and TRBJ1-5, with D maybe TRBD1 (6 bases). The CDR3 is 16 residues long. Trimming took off 1 base at V and 2 bases at J, with 12 bases between the two ends. Germline values: CDR1 MNHNY, CDR2 SVGAGI (reference sequence). The CDR3 DNA reads as TGTGCCAGCAGTTACTGGGGGGCAGGAGGCAATCAGCCCCAGCATTTT. Translation gives CASSYWGAGGNQPQHF.

The chain recombines TRBV2 with TRBJ2-6; TRBD2 might be the D (6 bases). The CDR3 spans 15 residues. The V gene's germline CDR1 is SNHLY and CDR2 FYNNEI. Trimming pared 2 bases from V and 2 bases from J, leaving 7 bases between. The CDR3 nucleotides read TGTGCCAGCAGTGAAAGCGGGCCTGGGGCCAACGTCCTGACTTTC. This codes for CASSESGPGANVLTF.